This is a list of T cell receptor beta chains from one sample in a study of graft-versus-host responses after intestinal transplantation. TCRdb keeps only in-frame clones here, not all; method: immunoSEQ multiplex PCR. Of roughly 9,200 clones listed, roughly 30% were seen once; the top ten hold roughly 3%. Sequences were derived from alloreactive CD8+ T cells from a mixed lymphocyte reaction culture, sampled before transplantation. These receptors were taken from a human patient who was an organ donor for intestinal transplantation. The CDR3 runs from the conserved cysteine through the conserved F or W. D genes are given only for firm matches. A row's size may be missing; if present it is once, few, many or a size class.

j_call: TRBJ2-3
cdr3_length: 14
clone_size: few
v_call: TRBV6-4
d_call: .
cdr3_nt: TGTGCCAGCAGGGCGGCTTCCGACACAGATACGCAGTATTTT
cdr3_aa: CASRAASDTDTQYF

j_call: TRBJ2-1
cdr3_length: 11
clone_size: .
v_call: TRBV19
d_call: .
cdr3_nt: TGTGCCAGTAGTTGGGGCCTAAAGGAGTTCTTC
cdr3_aa: CASSWGLKEFF

j_call: TRBJ2-7
cdr3_length: 15
clone_size: few
v_call: TRBV6-6
d_call: .
cdr3_nt: TGTGCCAGCAGTTCGAGGGCCCGGAGCTCCTACGAGCAGTACTTC
cdr3_aa: CASSSRARSSYEQYF

j_call: TRBJ2-7
cdr3_length: 15
clone_size: .
v_call: TRBV10-3
d_call: TRBD2
cdr3_nt: TGTGCCATCAGTGGTGCAGGCGGGGGGACCTACGAGCAGTACTTC
cdr3_aa: CAISGAGGGTYEQYF

j_call: TRBJ1-4
cdr3_length: 14
clone_size: .
v_call: TRBV4-1
d_call: .
cdr3_nt: TGCGCCAGCAGCCGAGCAGGGGCAAATGAAAAACTGTTTTTT
cdr3_aa: CASSRAGANEKLFF

j_call: TRBJ2-7
cdr3_length: 13
clone_size: few
v_call: TRBV5-5
d_call: .
cdr3_nt: TGTGCCAGCAGCTCTCCGAGTTCCTACGAGCAGTACTTC
cdr3_aa: CASSSPSSYEQYF

j_call: TRBJ2-7
cdr3_length: 13
clone_size: medium-sized
v_call: TRBV27
d_call: .
cdr3_nt: TGTGCCAGCAGTTTGGGTCTAGCGTACGAGCAGTACTTC
cdr3_aa: CASSLGLAYEQYF

j_call: TRBJ1-5
cdr3_length: 15
clone_size: .
v_call: TRBV2
d_call: .
cdr3_nt: TGTGCCAGCAGTGAGGTTGACAGTTACGGTCAGCCCCAGCATTTT
cdr3_aa: CASSEVDSYGQPQHF

j_call: TRBJ2-1
cdr3_length: 15
clone_size: few
v_call: TRBV7-9
d_call: TRBD1
cdr3_nt: TGTGCCAGCAGCCATAGACAGGGGGGCTACAATGAGCAGTTCTTC
cdr3_aa: CASSHRQGGYNEQFF

j_call: TRBJ2-2
cdr3_length: 15
clone_size: few
v_call: TRBV28
d_call: TRBD1
cdr3_nt: TGTGCAGCCGGGTCAGGGGGTCTTTTAAACGGGGAGCTGTTTTTT
cdr3_aa: CAAGSGGLLNGELFF

j_call: TRBJ2-3
cdr3_length: 15
clone_size: .
v_call: TRBV7-9
d_call: TRBD2
cdr3_nt: TGTGCCAGCGTCCCTACGGGGGGAGGGACAGATACGCAGTATTTT
cdr3_aa: CASVPTGGGTDTQYF

j_call: TRBJ2-7
cdr3_length: 13
clone_size: few
v_call: TRBV5-6
d_call: TRBD2
cdr3_nt: TGTGCCAGCTCCCCCCGGGGAGGGTACGAGCAGTACTTC
cdr3_aa: CASSPRGGYEQYF

j_call: TRBJ2-1
cdr3_length: 15
clone_size: once
v_call: TRBV5-1
d_call: .
cdr3_nt: TGCGCCAGCAGCCGCGGAGGATGGAGGGGCAATGAGCAGTTCTTC
cdr3_aa: CASSRGGWRGNEQFF

j_call: TRBJ1-3
cdr3_length: 13
clone_size: medium-sized
v_call: TRBV7-9
d_call: .
cdr3_nt: TGTGCCAGCAGCCCCACAGCGGCGGACACCATATATTTT
cdr3_aa: CASSPTAADTIYF

j_call: TRBJ2-7
cdr3_length: 14
clone_size: medium-sized
v_call: TRBV27
d_call: .
cdr3_nt: TGTGCCAGCAGTTTAAGCGGGTGGGGGAGGGAGCAGTACTTC
cdr3_aa: CASSLSGWGREQYF

j_call: TRBJ1-1
cdr3_length: 13
clone_size: .
v_call: TRBV28
d_call: .
cdr3_nt: TGTGCCAGCAGTCCAACAGGGTACACTGAAGCTTTCTTT
cdr3_aa: CASSPTGYTEAFF

j_call: TRBJ2-3
cdr3_length: 14
clone_size: few
v_call: TRBV4-1
d_call: .
cdr3_nt: TGCGCCAGCAGCCAAGGAGCCGGGGCAGATACGCAGTATTTT
cdr3_aa: CASSQGAGADTQYF

j_call: TRBJ2-2
cdr3_length: 18
clone_size: medium-sized
v_call: TRBV13
d_call: TRBD2
cdr3_nt: TGTGCCAGCAGCTTAAAGCTGCGGGGGGGCCTGAGCACCGGGGAGCTGTTTTTT
cdr3_aa: CASSLKLRGGLSTGELFF

j_call: TRBJ1-2
cdr3_length: 12
clone_size: .
v_call: TRBV19
d_call: .
cdr3_nt: TGTGCCAGTAGTCTGGACAGTTATGGCTACACCTTC
cdr3_aa: CASSLDSYGYTF

j_call: TRBJ1-6
cdr3_length: 14
clone_size: .
v_call: TRBV7-9
d_call: .
cdr3_nt: TGTGCCAGCAGCTGGGCTCCCCTTCTCTCACCCCTCCACTTT
cdr3_aa: CASSWAPLLSPLHF

j_call: TRBJ2-2
cdr3_length: 14
clone_size: .
v_call: TRBV29-1
d_call: .
cdr3_nt: TGCAGCGTTGTTTTAGCGGACGGGTCCGGGGAGCTGTTTTTT
cdr3_aa: CSVVLADGSGELFF

j_call: TRBJ2-7
cdr3_length: 14
clone_size: few
v_call: TRBV6-5
d_call: .
cdr3_nt: TGTGCCAGCAGCCGGCGGGGACCAAGGTACGAGCAGTACTTC
cdr3_aa: CASSRRGPRYEQYF

j_call: TRBJ2-2
cdr3_length: 16
clone_size: .
v_call: TRBV4-1
d_call: .
cdr3_nt: TGCGCCAGCAGCCAAGCCCCGGGGGTTGCGACCGGGGAGCTGTTTTTT
cdr3_aa: CASSQAPGVATGELFF

j_call: TRBJ2-2
cdr3_length: 15
clone_size: medium-sized
v_call: TRBV2
d_call: TRBD2
cdr3_nt: TGTGCCAGCACCACTTTGGCGGGGGGGCCCGGGGAGCTGTTTTTT
cdr3_aa: CASTTLAGGPGELFF

j_call: TRBJ2-1
cdr3_length: 13
clone_size: few
v_call: TRBV9
d_call: .
cdr3_nt: TGTGCCAGCAGCGCGCCCGGGCGGGATGAGCAGTTCTTC
cdr3_aa: CASSAPGRDEQFF

j_call: TRBJ2-1
cdr3_length: 17
clone_size: .
v_call: TRBV4-1
d_call: TRBD1
cdr3_nt: TGCGCCAGCAGCCAGGGACAGTACTCCTTCGTTTACAATGAGCAGTTCTTC
cdr3_aa: CASSQGQYSFVYNEQFF

j_call: TRBJ2-5
cdr3_length: 14
clone_size: .
v_call: TRBV4-3
d_call: TRBD2
cdr3_nt: TGCGCCAGCAGCCAAGTCGCGGGAGGGCCGCCCCAGTACTTC
cdr3_aa: CASSQVAGGPPQYF

j_call: TRBJ2-7
cdr3_length: 16
clone_size: .
v_call: TRBV18
d_call: .
cdr3_nt: TGTGCCAGCTCACCTCGACTTGGACAGACCCGGTATGAGCAGTACTTC
cdr3_aa: CASSPRLGQTRYEQYF

j_call: TRBJ2-7
cdr3_length: 14
clone_size: .
v_call: TRBV5-1
d_call: TRBD1
cdr3_nt: TGCGCCAGCAGCATCGGGACAGGGGCCTACGAGCAGTACTTC
cdr3_aa: CASSIGTGAYEQYF

j_call: TRBJ2-3
cdr3_length: 15
clone_size: .
v_call: TRBV30
d_call: .
cdr3_nt: TGTGCCTGGAGTGTTGTGGGGGGTAGCACAGATACGCAGTATTTT
cdr3_aa: CAWSVVGGSTDTQYF

j_call: TRBJ1-1
cdr3_length: 14
clone_size: .
v_call: TRBV7-2
d_call: .
cdr3_nt: TGTGCCAGCAGCCCTATTTATCCGGGACTCGGAGCTTTCTTT
cdr3_aa: CASSPIYPGLGAFF

j_call: TRBJ2-1
cdr3_length: 13
clone_size: .
v_call: TRBV7-3
d_call: TRBD1
cdr3_nt: TGTGCCAGCAGCCCGGGACAGGGCAATGAGCAGTTCTTC
cdr3_aa: CASSPGQGNEQFF

j_call: TRBJ1-4
cdr3_length: 17
clone_size: .
v_call: TRBV6-4
d_call: .
cdr3_nt: TGTGCCAGCAGTGAACCACTGGGGCCGGGAGGAAATGAAAAACTGTTTTTT
cdr3_aa: CASSEPLGPGGNEKLFF

j_call: TRBJ1-1
cdr3_length: 16
clone_size: medium-sized
v_call: TRBV4-1
d_call: TRBD1
cdr3_nt: TGCGCCAGCAGCCAAGCCGGGACAGTCTGGAACACTGAAGCTTTCTTT
cdr3_aa: CASSQAGTVWNTEAFF

j_call: TRBJ2-1
cdr3_length: 14
clone_size: .
v_call: TRBV5-6
d_call: TRBD1
cdr3_nt: TGTGCCAGCAGTCGCGGGACAGGGTACAATGAGCAGTTCTTC
cdr3_aa: CASSRGTGYNEQFF

j_call: TRBJ1-2
cdr3_length: 18
clone_size: .
v_call: TRBV18
d_call: .
cdr3_nt: TGTGCCAGCTCTACCAGTCGCAGGGGTAGCAGGTCAGGGTATGGCTACACCTTC
cdr3_aa: CASSTSRRGSRSGYGYTF

j_call: TRBJ2-7
cdr3_length: 16
clone_size: medium-sized
v_call: TRBV4-1
d_call: TRBD1
cdr3_nt: TGCGCCAGCAGCCCTCTGGGACAGGGGGCCCCCTACGAGCAGTACTTC
cdr3_aa: CASSPLGQGAPYEQYF

j_call: TRBJ2-3
cdr3_length: 15
clone_size: few
v_call: TRBV6-4
d_call: TRBD2
cdr3_nt: TGTGCCAGCAGTGACTCTAGCGGGGGAGTAGATACGCAGTATTTT
cdr3_aa: CASSDSSGGVDTQYF

j_call: TRBJ2-1
cdr3_length: 15
clone_size: few
v_call: TRBV5-4
d_call: .
cdr3_nt: TGTGCCAGCCGCTTAAGGTGGAGCTCCTACAATGAGCAGTTCTTC
cdr3_aa: CASRLRWSSYNEQFF

j_call: TRBJ2-1
cdr3_length: 14
clone_size: few
v_call: TRBV6-5
d_call: TRBD2
cdr3_nt: TGTGCCAGCAGTGACCTAGCGGGAGGGGATGAGCAGTTCTTC
cdr3_aa: CASSDLAGGDEQFF

j_call: TRBJ1-4
cdr3_length: 15
clone_size: few
v_call: TRBV4-1
d_call: .
cdr3_nt: TGCGCCAGCAGCCCCCCGGCCCAGGGTCTTGAAAAACTGTTTTTT
cdr3_aa: CASSPPAQGLEKLFF

j_call: TRBJ2-3
cdr3_length: 17
clone_size: .
v_call: TRBV11-2
d_call: .
cdr3_nt: TGTGCCAGCAGCTTAGGTCCGCCGTGGCTCACCACAGATACGCAGTATTTT
cdr3_aa: CASSLGPPWLTTDTQYF

j_call: TRBJ2-7
cdr3_length: 16
clone_size: .
v_call: TRBV4-1
d_call: TRBD2
cdr3_nt: TGCGCCAGCAGCCCAATTCCGGCTAGCGGTTCCTACGAGCAGTACTTC
cdr3_aa: CASSPIPASGSYEQYF

j_call: TRBJ2-1
cdr3_length: 14
clone_size: .
v_call: TRBV9
d_call: TRBD1
cdr3_nt: TGTGCCAGCAGCGTCGGGACAGGGGCCTATGAGCAGTTCTTC
cdr3_aa: CASSVGTGAYEQFF

j_call: TRBJ2-3
cdr3_length: 16
clone_size: .
v_call: TRBV29-1
d_call: .
cdr3_nt: TGCAGCGTTGAAGGGACAGCAGTCTCTAGCACAGATACGCAGTATTTT
cdr3_aa: CSVEGTAVSSTDTQYF

j_call: TRBJ1-4
cdr3_length: 13
clone_size: few
v_call: TRBV27
d_call: .
cdr3_nt: TGTGCCAGCAGTTTAGGACTGGGAGAAAAACTGTTTTTT
cdr3_aa: CASSLGLGEKLFF

j_call: TRBJ2-7
cdr3_length: 14
clone_size: many
v_call: TRBV6-5
d_call: TRBD2
cdr3_nt: TGTGCCAGCAGTTACTCTAGCGGGGCCTACGAGCAGTACTTC
cdr3_aa: CASSYSSGAYEQYF

j_call: TRBJ1-1
cdr3_length: 14
clone_size: few
v_call: TRBV28
d_call: TRBD1
cdr3_nt: TGTGCCAGCAGATGGACAGGGGAAAACACTGAAGCTTTCTTT
cdr3_aa: CASRWTGENTEAFF

j_call: TRBJ1-5
cdr3_length: 13
clone_size: few
v_call: TRBV27
d_call: .
cdr3_nt: TGTGCCAGCAGTTTAACGGGGGACCAGCCCCAGCATTTT
cdr3_aa: CASSLTGDQPQHF

j_call: TRBJ2-1
cdr3_length: 17
clone_size: .
v_call: TRBV5-1
d_call: TRBD1
cdr3_nt: TGCGCCAGCAGCTTGCGTGGCCCGGACAGGGGCTTCTATGAGCAGTTCTTC
cdr3_aa: CASSLRGPDRGFYEQFF

j_call: TRBJ1-1
cdr3_length: 14
clone_size: few
v_call: TRBV5-4
d_call: TRBD1
cdr3_nt: TGTGCCAGCAGCTTCGACAGGGGGTTTGAAGAAGCTTTCTTT
cdr3_aa: CASSFDRGFEEAFF

j_call: TRBJ1-1
cdr3_length: 14
clone_size: .
v_call: TRBV7-3
d_call: .
cdr3_nt: TGTGCCAGCAGCCAGGGGCCGTGGGAAACTGAAGCTTTCTTT
cdr3_aa: CASSQGPWETEAFF

j_call: TRBJ2-7
cdr3_length: 15
clone_size: .
v_call: TRBV28
d_call: TRBD1
cdr3_nt: TGTGCCAGCAGTGAAACGGGACAGGTCGCCTGCGAGCAGTACTTC
cdr3_aa: CASSETGQVACEQYF

j_call: TRBJ1-5
cdr3_length: 15
clone_size: large
v_call: TRBV2
d_call: TRBD1
cdr3_nt: TGTGCCAGCAGGGTCGGGACAGGGGGCGGGCAGCCCCAGCATTTT
cdr3_aa: CASRVGTGGGQPQHF

j_call: TRBJ2-7
cdr3_length: 12
clone_size: few
v_call: TRBV5-4
d_call: .
cdr3_nt: TGTGCCAGCAGGACAGGCCCCACCGAGCAGTACTTC
cdr3_aa: CASRTGPTEQYF